This TCR beta chain was obtained from a study of cytomegalovirus exposure and HLA in healthy donors. Findings of the study overall: V segments that were indistinguishable, TRBV6-2 and TRBV6-3 among them, were omitted from analysis. Reported findings show TCR beta sequences accurately forecast HLA-A and HLA-B alleles in most subjects.

As regards this clone: The antigen remains unidentified. A much bigger clone sits one base away, suggesting this may be a read error. The same CDR3 can be traced to other DNA sequences in this sample.

With V trimmed by 5 bases and J by 4 bases, 8 bases remained unmatched. The CDR3 length is 16 residues. CDR1 and CDR2 from the germline V gene are MGHRA and YSYEKL. This PCR relied on a set of 60 Vbeta primers and 13 Jbeta primers. Measured with immunoSEQ multiplex PCR; TCRdb has only the in-frame clones, and not every one. The table lists 130,000 to 150,000 clones, roughly 82% of them singletons. This TCR was recovered from a man between 25 and 39 years old in good health and CMV-seropositive. The V and J genes are TRBV4-1 and TRBJ2-3; 11 bases are shared with TRBD1. The sequenced material came from PBMCs. DNA of the CDR3: TGCGCCAGCAGCTTGGGAGGGGGACAGGGGGCAGATACGCAGTATTTT. This translates into CASSLGGGQGADTQYF.